Below are 11 T cell receptor beta chains sequenced from a single sample in a study of cytomegalovirus exposure and HLA in healthy donors. This table comes from immunoSEQ multiplex PCR, and its TCRdb copy is limited to in-frame clones, with some not included. The table lists roughly 280,000 clones, 65% to 90% of them singletons. Source material: PBMCs. The receptors here all came from a woman in her late teens or twenties in good health and CMV-seronegative.

The J gene is TRBJ2-7, the V gene TRBV7-9; 7 bases map to TRBD1. The junction had 9 bases not matched to a gene; V was cut back by 5 bases and J by 8 bases. Germline V CDR1 and CDR2: SEHNR, FQNEAQ (reference sequence). The CDR3 is 13 amino acids. The CDR3 spells CASSPPQGSKQYF. CDR3 nucleotide sequence: TGTGCCAGCAGCCCGCCACAGGGGTCTAAGCAGTACTTC.

V is TRBV6-1 and J is TRBJ2-7; 7 positions match TRBD2. With 6 bases clipped from V and 5 bases from J, the junction kept 13 bases outside the gene matches. The CDR3 is 15 residues long. From germline, CDR1 is MNHNS and CDR2 SASEGT. CDR3 in amino acids: CASRAFGRELHEQYF. CDR3 nucleotide sequence: TGTGCCAGCAGGGCCTTCGGGCGGGAGCTGCACGAGCAGTACTTC.

This sequence joins TRBV25-1 and TRBJ1-5; 9 positions agree with TRBD1. There are 15 residues in the CDR3. With 4 bases clipped from V and 4 bases from J, the junction kept 5 bases outside the gene matches. Germline CDR1 is MGHDK and CDR2 is SYGVNS. CDR3 sequence (DNA): TGTGCCAGCAGTGGGGGACAGGGACGGAATCAGCCCCAGCATTTT. Translating it yields CASSGGQGRNQPQHF.

V is TRBV27 and J is TRBJ2-7, with a possible D match to TRBD1 (6 bases). Trimming took off 3 bases at V and 0 bases at J, with 12 bases between the two ends. The CDR3 has 15 residues. The germline gives CDR1 MNHEY, CDR2 SMNVEV (reference sequence). The CDR3 spells CASSLGMDSSYEQYF. In nucleotides, the CDR3 is TGTGCCAGCAGTTTGGGAATGGACAGCTCCTACGAGCAGTACTTC.

The V and J genes are TRBV29-1 and TRBJ1-2, with 8 nucleotides matching TRBD1. The germline CDR1 and CDR2 sequences are SQVTM and ANQGSEA. V lost 4 bases and J lost 5; bases outside the gene matches: 15. The CDR3 has 16 amino acids. The CDR3 spells CSVGYWTGYTHYGYTF. The CDR3 bases are TGCAGCGTTGGGTACTGGACAGGGTACACGCATTATGGCTACACCTTC.

The chain employs TRBV27 and TRBJ1-1, with D unresolved. The length of the CDR3 is 14 residues. V shed 2 bases and J shed 3 bases, with 10 bases lying between them. CDR1 is MNHEY, CDR2 SMNVEV, per germline (reference sequence). The CDR3 spells CASSLRTGDTEAFF. CDR3 coding DNA: TGTGCCAGCAGTTTACGTACGGGAGACACTGAAGCTTTCTTT.

The chain is built from TRBV9 and TRBJ2-5; 9 bases agree with TRBD2. This CDR3 contains 16 residues. Germline V CDR1 and CDR2: SGDLS, YYNGEE. J lost 2 bases, V lost 4 bases, and 9 bases had no gene match. CDR3: CASSSASGNKQETQYF. The CDR3 DNA reads as TGTGCCAGCAGCAGCGCTAGCGGGAACAAACAAGAGACCCAGTACTTC.

The chain links TRBV18 to TRBJ1-2, with D perhaps matching TRBD1 (6 bases). CDR3 length: 13 amino acids. Trimming left V 6 bases short and J 5 bases short, with 13 bases between. Germline CDR1 and CDR2: KGHSH and LQKENI. The CDR3 nucleotides are TGTGCCAGCTCGCCTGACAGGTCTTATGGCTACACCTTC. This translates into CASSPDRSYGYTF.

This clone has only a few counts. V gene TRBV5-6 combines with J gene TRBJ1-1, with 8 bases aligning to TRBD1. The germline gives CDR1 SGHDT, CDR2 YYEEEE. V was pared by 2 bases and J by 6 bases, with 3 bases of the junction left unmatched. This CDR3 has 13 amino acids. CDR3 coding DNA: TGTGCCAGCAGCTTTTCAGGGGGCCCTGAAGCTTTCTTT. Translation gives CASSFSGGPEAFF.

V gene TRBV18 combines with J gene TRBJ1-4; D is undetermined. Trimming stripped 0 bases from V and 8 bases from J, with 4 bases between. This CDR3 spans 12 amino acids. The germline V gene encodes CDR1 KGHSH and CDR2 LQKENI. The CDR3 sequence is CASSPPSEKLFF. The CDR3 bases are TGTGCCAGCTCACCACCGAGCGAAAAACTGTTTTTT.

The chain is built from TRBV29-1 and TRBJ2-1; 8 bases fit TRBD2. The V and J ends lost 3 bases and 4 bases, in that order; junction bases with no gene match: 5. Germline lookup yields CDR1 SQVTM and CDR2 ANQGSEA. The CDR3 contains 14 residues. DNA of the CDR3: TGCAGCGTTGATCGGGGGGGCGTGTACAATGAGCAGTTCTTC. It translates to CSVDRGGVYNEQFF.